The source of this TCR beta chain is a study of cytomegalovirus exposure and HLA in healthy donors. Study results and limitations: Reported performance of the classifier showed diagnosis of cytomegalovirus status with high specificity and sensitivity.

A multiplex PCR was run with 60 Vbeta primers and 13 Jbeta primers. Clones were sequenced by immunoSEQ multiplex PCR, and TCRdb holds only the in-frame ones, with some missing. This table holds 150,000 to 250,000 clones. A word on this clone: Its antigen remains unknown.

The receptor comes from a boy aged 10-17 years in good health and CMV-seronegative. Sample: PBMCs.

The CDR3: CASSSSLREYTEAFF. CDR3 DNA sequence: TGTGCCAGCAGCTCTTCCTTACGGGAGTACACTGAAGCTTTCTTT. V usage is TRBV7-9 and J usage is TRBJ1-1, with no clear D. The CDR3 is 15 amino acids. Germline V gene data show CDR1 as SEHNR and CDR2 as FQNEAQ (reference sequence). V was clipped by 4 bases and J by 3 bases, with 15 bases between them.